What follows describes a single TCR beta chain. Sequenced by immunoSEQ multiplex PCR; TCRdb stores in-frame clones only, minus some. The sample holds 45,000 to 65,000 clones, about 90% seen once. These data are taken from a study of OX40 agonist ivuxolimab in advanced cancers. The CDR3 runs to 12 residues. Germline V lookup: CDR1 SGHVS, CDR2 FNYEAQ. The V end was cut by 4 bases, the J end by 5 bases, with 9 bases between. Collection of blood occurred at baseline, at cycle 4 day 1, and at cycle 7 day 1. This rearrangement joins TRBV7-6 to TRBJ2-7; possible D gene TRBD1, 6 bases. This receptor was obtained from an adult with an advanced solid tumor such as melanoma, head and neck, liver or kidney cancer. Specimen: CD4+ or CD8+ T cells sorted from blood, collected in a trial of the OX40 agonist ivuxolimab. This CDR3 is CASSSQGHEQYF. Written as DNA, the CDR3 is TGTGCCAGCAGCTCACAGGGCCACGAGCAGTACTTC.